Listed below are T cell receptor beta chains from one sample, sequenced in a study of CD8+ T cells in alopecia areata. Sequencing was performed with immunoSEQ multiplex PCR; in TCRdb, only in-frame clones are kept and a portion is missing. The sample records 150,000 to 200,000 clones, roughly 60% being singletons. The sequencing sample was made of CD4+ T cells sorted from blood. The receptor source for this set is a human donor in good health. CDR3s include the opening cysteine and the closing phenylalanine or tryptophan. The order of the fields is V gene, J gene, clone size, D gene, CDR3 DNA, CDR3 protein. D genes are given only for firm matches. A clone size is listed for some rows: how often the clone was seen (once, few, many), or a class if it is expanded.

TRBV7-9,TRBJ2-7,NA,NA,TGTGCCAGCAGCTTAACCAAAACCTACGAGCAGTACTTC,CASSLTKTYEQYF
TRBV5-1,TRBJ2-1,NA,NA,TGCGCCAGCAGCTTGGATGGACAGATCTACAATGAGCAGTTCTTC,CASSLDGQIYNEQFF
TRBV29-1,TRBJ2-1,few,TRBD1,TGCAGCGTTGATGCGACAGGGTGGAATGAGCAGTTCTTC,CSVDATGWNEQFF
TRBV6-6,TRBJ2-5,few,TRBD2,TGTGCCAGCAGCACTAGCGAAGAGACCCAGTACTTC,CASSTSEETQYF
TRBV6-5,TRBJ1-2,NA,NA,TGTGCCAGCAGTTACGGCAGGACCCCAGGTGGCTACACCTTC,CASSYGRTPGGYTF
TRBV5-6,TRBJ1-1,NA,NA,TGTGCCAGCAGCTTGGTGGCAGCCCCGGGCACTGAAGCTTTCTTT,CASSLVAAPGTEAFF
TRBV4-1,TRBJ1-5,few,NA,TGCGCCAGCAGCTCCAATTTCCAGGTTAATCAGCCCCAGCATTTT,CASSSNFQVNQPQHF
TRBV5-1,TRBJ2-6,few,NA,TGCGCCAGCAGCTGGGTCGTTGGCGGGGCCAACGTCCTGACTTTC,CASSWVVGGANVLTF
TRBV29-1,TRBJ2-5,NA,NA,TGCAGCGTTCTTTACAGGGTACGGGAGACCCAGTACTTC,CSVLYRVRETQYF
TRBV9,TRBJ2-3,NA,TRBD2,TGTGCCAGCAGCACCCGACTAGCGGGAGCAGATACGCAGTATTTT,CASSTRLAGADTQYF
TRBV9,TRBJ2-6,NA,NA,TGTGCCAGCAGCGTTCGTTCAGATGGCATCTCTGGGGCCAACGTCCTGACTTTC,CASSVRSDGISGANVLTF
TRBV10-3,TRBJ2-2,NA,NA,TGTGCCATCAGTGAGGCTATTCGGACCGGGGAGCTGTTTTTT,CAISEAIRTGELFF
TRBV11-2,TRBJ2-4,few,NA,TGTGCCAGCAGCCGAGGGTTGGCCAAAAACATTCAGTACTTC,CASSRGLAKNIQYF
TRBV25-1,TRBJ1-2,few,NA,TGTGCCAGCAGTGATTCGGTTCAAAATGGCTACACCTTC,CASSDSVQNGYTF
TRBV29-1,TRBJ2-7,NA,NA,TGCAGCGCTACCGAAACCGGAAGCCCCGAGCAGTACTTC,CSATETGSPEQYF
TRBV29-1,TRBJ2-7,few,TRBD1,TGCAGCGTGTCCGGGACAGGACCCTACGAGCAGTACTTC,CSVSGTGPYEQYF
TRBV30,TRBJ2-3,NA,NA,TGTGCCTGGACGGAGCCCTCCGCAGATACGCAGTATTTT,CAWTEPSADTQYF
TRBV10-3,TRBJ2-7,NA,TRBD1,TGTGCCATCAGTGAGCTGGACAGGGGGGCCTACGAGCAGTACTTC,CAISELDRGAYEQYF
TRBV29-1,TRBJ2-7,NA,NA,TGCAGCGCCGGAAACTACGAGCAGTACTTC,CSAGNYEQYF
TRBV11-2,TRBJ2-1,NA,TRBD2,TGTGCCAGCAGCTTAGATATTTTGACGCGGACTAGCGGAGACAATGAGCAGTTCTTC,CASSLDILTRTSGDNEQFF
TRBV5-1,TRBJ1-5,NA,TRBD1,TGCGCCAGCAGCGCCTTTACAGGGGTAAATCAGCCCCAGCATTTT,CASSAFTGVNQPQHF
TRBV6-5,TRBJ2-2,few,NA,TGTGCCAGCAGTGATCGGGCAGCTACCGGGGAGCTGTTTTTT,CASSDRAATGELFF
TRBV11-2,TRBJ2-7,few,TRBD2,TGTGCCAGCAGCTCTGGACTAGCGGGAGGAAGTGGGGAGCAGTACTTC,CASSSGLAGGSGEQYF
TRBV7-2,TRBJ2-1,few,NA,TGTGCCAGCAGCCATCCGAGGACAATAAACAATGAGCAGTTCTTC,CASSHPRTINNEQFF
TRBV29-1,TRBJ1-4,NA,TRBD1,TGCAGCGTTAGAGGGGGCGAAACTAATGAAAAACTGTTTTTT,CSVRGGETNEKLFF